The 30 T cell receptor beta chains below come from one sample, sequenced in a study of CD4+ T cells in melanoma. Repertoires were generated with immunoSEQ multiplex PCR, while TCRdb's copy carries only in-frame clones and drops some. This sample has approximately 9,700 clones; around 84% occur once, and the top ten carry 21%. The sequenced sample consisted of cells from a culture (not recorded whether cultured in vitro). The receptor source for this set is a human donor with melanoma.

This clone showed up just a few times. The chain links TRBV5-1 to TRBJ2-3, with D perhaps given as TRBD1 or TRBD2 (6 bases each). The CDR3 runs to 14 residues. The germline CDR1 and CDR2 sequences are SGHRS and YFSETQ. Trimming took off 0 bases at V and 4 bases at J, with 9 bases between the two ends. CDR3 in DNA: TGCGCCAGCAGCTTGGAGGGGGGACCAGATACGCAGTATTTT. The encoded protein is CASSLEGGPDTQYF.

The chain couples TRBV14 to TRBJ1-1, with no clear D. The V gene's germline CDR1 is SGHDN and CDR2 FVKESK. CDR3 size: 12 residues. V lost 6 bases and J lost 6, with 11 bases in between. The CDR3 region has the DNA TGTGCCAGCAGTCTCCGCGGGGCTGAAGCTTTCTTT. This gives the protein CASSLRGAEAFF.

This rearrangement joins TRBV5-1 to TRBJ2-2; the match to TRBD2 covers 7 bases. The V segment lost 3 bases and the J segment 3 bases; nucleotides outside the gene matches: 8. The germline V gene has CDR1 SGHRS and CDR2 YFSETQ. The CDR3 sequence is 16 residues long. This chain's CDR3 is CASSWAQRGDTGELFF. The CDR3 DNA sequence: TGCGCCAGCAGCTGGGCCCAGCGGGGAGACACCGGGGAGCTGTTTTTT.

This CDR3 is CASRPSRASEAFF. Here the CDR3 DNA reads TGTGCCAGCAGACCCTCCAGGGCCAGTGAAGCTTTCTTT. This rearrangement joins TRBV6-5 to TRBJ1-1; tentatively, D is TRBD1 (5 bases). The V end was cut by 6 bases, the J end by 7 bases, with 15 bases between. The CDR3 consists of 13 residues. CDR1 is MNHEY, CDR2 SVGAGI, per germline.

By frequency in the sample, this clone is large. CDR3 sequence: CASSEELGPDQPQHF. The CDR3 DNA is TGTGCCAGCAGTGAAGAGTTGGGGCCCGATCAGCCCCAGCATTTT. The chain links TRBV2 to TRBJ1-5; D is possibly TRBD1 (5 bases). The length of the CDR3 is 15 residues. V was shortened by 1 base and J by 5 bases, with 12 bases between the two germline ends. Germline CDR1 SNHLY, CDR2 FYNNEI.

The CDR3 DNA reads TGTGCCAGCAGCCGTTGGACTGAAGCTTTCTTT. Translated: CASSRWTEAFF. V gene TRBV5-6 combines with J gene TRBJ1-1; D is undetermined. The germline CDR1 and CDR2 sequences are SGHDT and YYEEEE. The CDR3 covers 11 residues. Trimming shortened V by 4 bases and J by 5 bases, and 6 bases separated the two germline ends.

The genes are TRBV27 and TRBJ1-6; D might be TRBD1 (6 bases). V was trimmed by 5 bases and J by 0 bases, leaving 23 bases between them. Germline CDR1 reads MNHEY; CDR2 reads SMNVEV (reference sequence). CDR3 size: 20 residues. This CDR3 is CASSRQQGIPLSSYNSPLHF. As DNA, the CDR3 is TGTGCCAGCAGTCGACAACAGGGAATACCCCTAAGCTCCTATAATTCACCCCTCCACTTT.

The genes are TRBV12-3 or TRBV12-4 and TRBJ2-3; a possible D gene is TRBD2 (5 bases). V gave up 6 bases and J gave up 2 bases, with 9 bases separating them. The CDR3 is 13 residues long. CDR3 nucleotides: TGTGCCAGCAGAAACGGGGTCACAGATACGCAGTATTTT. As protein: CASRNGVTDTQYF.

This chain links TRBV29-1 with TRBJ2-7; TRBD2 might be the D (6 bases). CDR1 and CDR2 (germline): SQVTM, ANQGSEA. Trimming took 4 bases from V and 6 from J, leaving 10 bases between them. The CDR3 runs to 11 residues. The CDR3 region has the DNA TGCAGCGTTGTTAAGGGAGGCGAGCAGTACTTC. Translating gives CSVVKGGEQYF.

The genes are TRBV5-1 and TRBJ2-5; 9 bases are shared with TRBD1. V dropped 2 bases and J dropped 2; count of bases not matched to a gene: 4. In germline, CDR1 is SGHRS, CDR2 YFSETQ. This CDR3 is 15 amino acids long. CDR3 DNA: TGCGCCAGCAGCTTAAAAGGACAGGGGCAAGAGACCCAGTACTTC. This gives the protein CASSLKGQGQETQYF.

CDR3 in DNA: TGCGCCAGCAGCTTGGGGGGGCCCGGTGAGCCCCAGCATTTT. Its protein product is CASSLGGPGEPQHF. The chain uses TRBV5-1 and TRBJ1-5, with D possibly TRBD1 on 6 matching bases. Germline CDR1 and CDR2: SGHRS and YFSETQ. There are 14 residues in the CDR3. Trimming cost V 0 bases and J 8 bases, with 12 bases left between them.

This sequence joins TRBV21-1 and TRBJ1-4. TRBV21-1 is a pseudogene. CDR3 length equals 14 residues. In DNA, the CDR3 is TGTGCCAGCATTGACTTGTCCATTAATGAAAAACTGTTTTTT. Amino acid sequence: CASIDLSINEKLFF.

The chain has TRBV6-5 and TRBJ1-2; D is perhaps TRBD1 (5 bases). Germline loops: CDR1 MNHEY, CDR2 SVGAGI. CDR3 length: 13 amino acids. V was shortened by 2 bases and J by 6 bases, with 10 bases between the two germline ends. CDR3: CASSYAGQDGYTF. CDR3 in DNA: TGTGCCAGCAGTTACGCAGGGCAGGATGGCTACACCTTC.

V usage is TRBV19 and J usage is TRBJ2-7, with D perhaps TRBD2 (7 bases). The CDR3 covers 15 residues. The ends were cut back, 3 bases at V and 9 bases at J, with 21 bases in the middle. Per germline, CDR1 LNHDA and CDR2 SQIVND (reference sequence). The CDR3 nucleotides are TGTGCCAGTAGTATCTCTGCGGGGGCTCTGGAAAGGCAGTACTTC. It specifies CASSISAGALERQYF. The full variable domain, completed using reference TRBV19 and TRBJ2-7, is DGGITQSPKYLFRKEGQNVTLSCEQNLNHDAMYWYRQDPGQGLRLIYYSQIVNDFQKGDIAEGYSVSREKKESFPLTVTSAQKNPTAFYLCASSISAGALERQYFGPGTRLTVT.

CDR3 nucleotide sequence: TGTGCCAGCAGCCGCGAGATCTACGAGCAGTACTTC. Its protein product is CASSREIYEQYF. The chain joins TRBV6-5 to TRBJ2-7, with no clear D. The germline V gene encodes CDR1 MNHEY and CDR2 SVGAGI. This CDR3 has 12 amino acids. The V end was cut by 6 bases, the J end by 3 bases, with 9 bases between.

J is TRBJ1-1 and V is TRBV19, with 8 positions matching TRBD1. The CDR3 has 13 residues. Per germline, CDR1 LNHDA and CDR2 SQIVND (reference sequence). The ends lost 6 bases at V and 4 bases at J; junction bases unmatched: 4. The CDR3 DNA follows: TGTGCCAGTAGCCCAGGGACAGGCACTGAAGCTTTCTTT. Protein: CASSPGTGTEAFF.

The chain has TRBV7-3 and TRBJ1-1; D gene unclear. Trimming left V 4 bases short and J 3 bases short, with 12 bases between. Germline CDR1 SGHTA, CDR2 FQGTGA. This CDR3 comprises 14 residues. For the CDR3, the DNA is TGTGCCAGCAGCTCGCACCCCGCGGACACTGAAGCTTTCTTT. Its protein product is CASSSHPADTEAFF.

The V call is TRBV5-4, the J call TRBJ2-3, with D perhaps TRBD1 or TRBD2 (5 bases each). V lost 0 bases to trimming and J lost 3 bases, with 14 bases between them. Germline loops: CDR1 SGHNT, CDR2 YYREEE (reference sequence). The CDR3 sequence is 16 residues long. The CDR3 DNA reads TGTGCCAGCAGCTTGGCGGAATCGGGGCGGACAGATACGCAGTATTTT. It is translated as CASSLAESGRTDTQYF. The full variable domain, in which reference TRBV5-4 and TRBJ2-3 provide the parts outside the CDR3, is ETGVTQSPTHLIKTRGQQVTLRCSSQSGHNTVSWYQQALGQGPQFIFQYYREEENGRGNFPPRFSGLQFPNYSSELNVNALELDDSALYLCASSLAESGRTDTQYFGPGTRLTVL.

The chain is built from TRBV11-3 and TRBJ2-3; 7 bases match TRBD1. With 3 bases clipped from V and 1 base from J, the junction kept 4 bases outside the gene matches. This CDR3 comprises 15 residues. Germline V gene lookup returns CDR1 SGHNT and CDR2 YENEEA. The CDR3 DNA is TGTGCCAGCAGCTTGACAGGGTTCGGCACAGATACGCAGTATTTT. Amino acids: CASSLTGFGTDTQYF. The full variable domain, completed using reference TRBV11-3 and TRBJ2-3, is EAGVVQSPRYKIIEKKQPVAFWCNPISGHNTLYWYLQNLGQGPELLIRYENEEAVDDSQLPKDRFSAERLKGVDSTLKIQPAELGDSAVYLCASSLTGFGTDTQYFGPGTRLTVL.

Written as DNA, the CDR3 is TGTGCCAGCACCCGGGGTACCCGAGGGGATACGCAGTATTTT. This gives the protein CASTRGTRGDTQYF. The chain is built from TRBV9 and TRBJ2-3, with TRBD2 as a possible D gene (5 bases). This CDR3 region has 14 residues. Trimming took 6 bases from V and 6 from J, leaving 17 bases between them. CDR1 SGDLS and CDR2 YYNGEE come from the germline V gene.

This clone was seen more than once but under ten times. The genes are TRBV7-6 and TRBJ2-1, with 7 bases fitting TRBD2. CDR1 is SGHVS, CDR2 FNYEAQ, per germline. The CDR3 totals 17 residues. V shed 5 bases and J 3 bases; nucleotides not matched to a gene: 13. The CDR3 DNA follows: TGTGCCAGCAGCCCGGAGCCCCAAGCGGGACTCTACAATGAGCAGTTCTTC. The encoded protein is CASSPEPQAGLYNEQFF. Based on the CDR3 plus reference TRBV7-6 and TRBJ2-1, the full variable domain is GAGVSQSPRYKVTKRGQDVALRCDPISGHVSLYWYRQALGQGPEFLTYFNYEAQQDKSGLPNDRFSAERPEGSISTLTIQRTEQRDSAMYRCASSPEPQAGLYNEQFFGPGTRLTVL.

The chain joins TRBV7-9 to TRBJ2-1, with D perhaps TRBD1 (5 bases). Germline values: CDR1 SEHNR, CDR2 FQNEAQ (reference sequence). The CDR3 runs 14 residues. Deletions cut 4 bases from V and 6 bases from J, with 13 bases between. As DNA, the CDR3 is TGTGCCAGCAGCTCCTCGGACACCATCAATGAGCAGTTCTTC. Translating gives CASSSSDTINEQFF.

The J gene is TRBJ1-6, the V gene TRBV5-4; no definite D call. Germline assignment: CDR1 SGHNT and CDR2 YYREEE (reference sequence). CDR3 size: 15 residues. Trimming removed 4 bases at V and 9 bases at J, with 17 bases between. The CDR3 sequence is CASSATGQASSPLHF. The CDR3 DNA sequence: TGTGCCAGCAGCGCCACCGGCCAGGCAAGTTCACCCCTCCACTTT.

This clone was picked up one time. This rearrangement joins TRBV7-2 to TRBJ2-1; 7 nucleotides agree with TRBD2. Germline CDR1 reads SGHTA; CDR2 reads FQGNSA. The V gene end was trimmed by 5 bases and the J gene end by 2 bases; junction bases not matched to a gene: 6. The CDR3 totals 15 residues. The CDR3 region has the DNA TGTGCCAGCAGCCCCAGCGGGGTACCCTACAATGAGCAGTTCTTC. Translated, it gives CASSPSGVPYNEQFF.

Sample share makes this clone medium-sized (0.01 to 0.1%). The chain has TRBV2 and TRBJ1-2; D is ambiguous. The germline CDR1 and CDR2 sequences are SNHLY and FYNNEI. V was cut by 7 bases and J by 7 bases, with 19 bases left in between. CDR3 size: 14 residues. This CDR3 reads CASMLDLRPRGYTF. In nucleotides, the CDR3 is TGTGCCAGCATGCTAGATCTCCGGCCTCGTGGCTACACCTTC.

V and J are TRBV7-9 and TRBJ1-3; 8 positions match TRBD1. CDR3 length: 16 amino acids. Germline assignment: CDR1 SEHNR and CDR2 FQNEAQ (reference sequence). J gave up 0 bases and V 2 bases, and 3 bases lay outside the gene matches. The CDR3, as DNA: TGTGCCAGCAGCTTAAGGACAGGGACCTCTGGAAACACCATATATTTT. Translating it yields CASSLRTGTSGNTIYF.

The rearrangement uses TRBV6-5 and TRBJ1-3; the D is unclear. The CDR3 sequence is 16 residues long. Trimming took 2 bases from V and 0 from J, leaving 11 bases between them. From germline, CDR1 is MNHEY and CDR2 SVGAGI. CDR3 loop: CASSYGEGLSGNTIYF. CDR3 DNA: TGTGCCAGCAGTTACGGTGAGGGCCTCTCTGGAAACACCATATATTTT.

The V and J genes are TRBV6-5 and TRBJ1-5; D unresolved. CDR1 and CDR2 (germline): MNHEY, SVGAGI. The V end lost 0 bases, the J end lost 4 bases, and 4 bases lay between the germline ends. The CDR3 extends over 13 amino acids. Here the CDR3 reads CASSYSVNQPQHF. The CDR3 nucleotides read TGTGCCAGCAGTTACTCCGTGAATCAGCCCCAGCATTTT.

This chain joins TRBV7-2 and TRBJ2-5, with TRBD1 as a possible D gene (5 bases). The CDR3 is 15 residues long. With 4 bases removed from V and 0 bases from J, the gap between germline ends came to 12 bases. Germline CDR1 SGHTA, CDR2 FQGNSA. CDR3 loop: CASSSQSGYQETQYF. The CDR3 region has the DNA TGTGCCAGCAGCTCACAATCAGGGTACCAAGAGACCCAGTACTTC.

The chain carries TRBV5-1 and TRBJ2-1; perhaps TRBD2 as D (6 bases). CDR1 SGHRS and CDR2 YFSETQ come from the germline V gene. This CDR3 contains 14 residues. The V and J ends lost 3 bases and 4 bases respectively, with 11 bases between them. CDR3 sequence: CASSSAAGYNEQFF. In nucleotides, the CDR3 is TGCGCCAGCAGCTCGGCGGCGGGATACAATGAGCAGTTCTTC.